This T cell receptor (beta chain) was observed in a study of blood T cells in healthy people across ages. The study's findings and limits: In long-lived donors, naive CD4+ cell counts and diversity exceeded those of aged donors. As naive T cell percentage varied, TCR beta diversity correlated strongly with it.

The length of the CDR3 is 14 residues. Per the germline V gene, CDR1 is SEHNR and CDR2 is FQNEAQ (reference sequence). V was trimmed by 2 bases and J by 2 bases, leaving 8 bases between them. A second PCR of about 7 to 12 cycles used a sample-barcoded 5' primer and a J-beta primer mix. Each of the samples gave a minimum of 2.5 million paired-end reads that contained CDR3. TCRdb re-analysed the 5' RACE reads in MiXCR, keeping a single row per CDR3 protein. The table records more than 550,000 distinct CDR3 sequences, 20% to 25% of them present only once. This clonotype was detected only a few times. The target antigen is unknown.

The chain couples TRBV7-9 to TRBJ2-3; D is ambiguous. Sequencing used blood. The receptor was isolated from a man in his 70s in good health. CDR3 in DNA: TGTGCCAGCAGCTTACCGTTTACCACAGATACGCAGTATTTT. Its translation: CASSLPFTTDTQYF.